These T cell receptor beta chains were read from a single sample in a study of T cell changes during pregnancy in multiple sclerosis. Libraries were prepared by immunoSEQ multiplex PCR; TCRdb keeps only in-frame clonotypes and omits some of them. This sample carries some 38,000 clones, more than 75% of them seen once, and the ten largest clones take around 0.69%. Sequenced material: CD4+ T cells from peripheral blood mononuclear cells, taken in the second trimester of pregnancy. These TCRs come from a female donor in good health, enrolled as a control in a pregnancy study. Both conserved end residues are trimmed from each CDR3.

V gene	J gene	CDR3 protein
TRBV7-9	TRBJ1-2	ASSYPEGGDYGYT
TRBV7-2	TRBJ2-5	ASSLVGGGRETQY
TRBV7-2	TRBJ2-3	ASSLAGTGTDTQY
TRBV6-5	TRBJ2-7	ASTGGRSEQY
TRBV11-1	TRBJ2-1	ASSPILAGALNEQF
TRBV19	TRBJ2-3	ASSIGSRRGHTDTQY
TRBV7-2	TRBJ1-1	ASSLVDSTQAF
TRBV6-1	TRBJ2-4	ASSGRGLKAKNIQY
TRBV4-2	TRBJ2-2	ASSLGSYTGELF
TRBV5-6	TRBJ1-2	ASSPQRSFYGYT
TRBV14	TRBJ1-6	ASSSRGGRRNNSPLH
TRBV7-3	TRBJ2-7	ASSLTGGPDYEQY
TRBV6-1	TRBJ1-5	ASTLSGDNQPQH
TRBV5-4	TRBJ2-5	ASSLRTGTGGRETQY
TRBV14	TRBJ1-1	ASSQDPLFPGQENTEAF
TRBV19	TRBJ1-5	ASSQWPNQPQH
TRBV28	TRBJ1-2	ASSRGGSYGYT
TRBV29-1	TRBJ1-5	SAGDNQPQH